This passage covers 26 T cell receptor beta chains from one sample sequenced in a study of OX40 agonist ivuxolimab in advanced cancers. Here immunoSEQ multiplex PCR was the method, and the copy in TCRdb shows in-frame clones only, minus some. Of tens of thousands of clones in the sample, under 90% were seen once. Source: CD4+ or CD8+ T cells sorted from blood, taken in a trial of the OX40 agonist ivuxolimab. All receptors derive from an adult with an advanced solid tumor such as melanoma, head and neck, liver or kidney cancer.

This clone was observed once. The rearrangement joins TRBV19 to TRBJ1-3; D might be TRBD1 (5 bases). The CDR3 runs to 14 residues. Trimming took off 3 bases at V and 3 bases at J, with 9 bases between the two ends. Germline assignment: CDR1 LNHDA and CDR2 SQIVND (reference sequence). The CDR3 reads CASSIPQGGNTIYF. Written as DNA, the CDR3 is TGTGCCAGTAGTATCCCGCAGGGTGGAAACACCATATATTTT. The variable domain in full, completed from reference TRBV19 and TRBJ1-3, reads DGGITQSPKYLFRKEGQNVTLSCEQNLNHDAMYWYRQDPGQGLRLIYYSQIVNDFQKGDIAEGYSVSREKKESFPLTVTSAQKNPTAFYLCASSIPQGGNTIYFGEGSWLTVV.

J is TRBJ1-1 and V is TRBV9; D not certain. The V gene lost 0 bases and the J gene lost 0 bases, with 9 bases spanning the gap. CDR3 length: 15 residues. Germline assignment: CDR1 SGDLS and CDR2 YYNGEE. In nucleotides, the CDR3 is TGTGCCAGCAGCGTAGTACTGGGGTTGAACACTGAAGCTTTCTTT. Its protein is CASSVVLGLNTEAFF.

The chain recombines TRBV10-3 with TRBJ2-7, with D perhaps TRBD1 (6 bases). The germline V and J ends were trimmed by 6 bases and 6 bases, with 9 bases remaining between them. Germline lookup yields CDR1 ENHRY and CDR2 SYGVKD. The CDR3 has 11 amino acids. The CDR3 DNA reads as TGTGCCATCAGGGAGACAGGCGAGCAGTACTTC. Translated: CAIRETGEQYF.

The V and J genes are TRBV5-1 and TRBJ2-2; D gene ambiguous. CDR3 length: 16 amino acids. The V end was cut by 3 bases, the J end by 4 bases, with 16 bases between. Germline values: CDR1 SGHRS, CDR2 YFSETQ. The CDR3 sequence is CASSSADSWSTGELFF. DNA for the CDR3: TGCGCCAGCAGCTCCGCTGACTCGTGGAGCACCGGGGAGCTGTTTTTT.

This clone was observed a single time. The chain links TRBV5-1 to TRBJ2-5, with 7 nucleotides matching TRBD1. The CDR3 runs to 14 residues. Looked up from germline, CDR1 is SGHRS and CDR2 is YFSETQ. V gave up 2 bases and J gave up 1 base; unmatched junction bases: 2. Here the CDR3 reads CASSFGQVQETQYF. The CDR3 DNA reads TGCGCCAGCAGCTTTGGACAGGTCCAAGAGACCCAGTACTTC.

V gene TRBV4-1 combines with J gene TRBJ1-1; D gene uncertain. V was clipped by 0 bases and J by 5 bases, with 7 bases between them. The CDR3 is made up of 13 amino acids. Germline CDR1 MGHRA, CDR2 YSYEKL. The CDR3 DNA reads TGCGCCAGCAGCCAAGAGGTAAATACTGAAGCTTTCTTT. Translation: CASSQEVNTEAFF.

As to this clone: The same CDR3 also results from other DNA sequences found in this sample. The chain carries TRBV9 and TRBJ1-2; no reliable D call. The CDR3 totals 15 residues. The V gene's germline CDR1 is SGDLS and CDR2 YYNGEE. Deletions cut 2 bases from V and 1 base from J, with 12 bases between. The DNA for the CDR3 is TGTGCCAGCAGCGTGGAGCCCCGGAGTAACTATGGCTACACCTTC. This encodes CASSVEPRSNYGYTF. Combining the CDR3 with reference TRBV9 and TRBJ1-2 gives the whole variable domain DSGVTQTPKHLITATGQRVTLRCSPRSGDLSVYWYQQSLDQGLQFLIQYYNGEERAKGNILERFSAQQFPDLHSELNLSSLELGDSALYFCASSVEPRSNYGYTFGSGTRLTVV.

The chain couples TRBV7-2 to TRBJ2-2; TRBD1 or TRBD2 may be the D gene (5 bases each). This CDR3 has 15 amino acids. Per germline, CDR1 SGHTA and CDR2 FQGNSA. V was cut by 2 bases and J by 2 bases, with 9 bases left in between. The CDR3 loop reads CASSLRGVNTGELFF. CDR3 bases: TGTGCCAGCAGCTTAAGAGGGGTCAACACCGGGGAGCTGTTTTTT. The whole variable domain, filled in from reference TRBV7-2 and TRBJ2-2, reads GAGVSQSPSNKVTEKGKDVELRCDPISGHTALYWYRQSLGQGLEFLIYFQGNSAPDKSGLPSDRFSAERTGGSVSTLTIQRTQQEDSAVYLCASSLRGVNTGELFFGEGSRLTVL.

The chain carries TRBV7-9 and TRBJ2-7; possibly TRBD1 for D (7 bases). Germline-derived CDR1 and CDR2 are SEHNR and FQNEAQ (reference sequence). CDR3 size: 14 residues. Trimming cost V 3 bases and J 5 bases, with 14 bases left between them. The CDR3 here is CASSFQGGMNEQYF. The CDR3 DNA sequence: TGTGCCAGCAGCTTTCAGGGGGGCATGAACGAGCAGTACTTC. Together with reference TRBV7-9 and TRBJ2-7, the CDR3 gives the full variable domain: DTGVSQNPRHKITKRGQNVTFRCDPISEHNRLYWYRQTLGQGPEFLTYFQNEAQLEKSRLLSDRFSAERPKGSFSTLEIQRTEQGDSAMYLCASSFQGGMNEQYFGPGTRLTVT.

This chain links TRBV6-6 with TRBJ1-5, with TRBD1 as a possible D gene (6 bases). Germline lookup yields CDR1 MNHNY and CDR2 SVGAGI (reference sequence). The V and J ends lost 6 bases and 1 base respectively, with 10 bases between them. The CDR3 length is 14 residues. Here the CDR3 reads CASRGGPSNQPQHF. The CDR3 nucleotides are TGTGCCAGCAGAGGGGGGCCAAGCAATCAGCCCCAGCATTTT.

CDR3 residues: CASSLLGSNQPQHF. CDR3 DNA: TGTGCCAGCAGCTTGCTGGGCAGCAATCAGCCCCAGCATTTT. This chain links TRBV5-8 with TRBJ1-5; D not certain. The CDR3 loop spans 14 amino acids. The V and J ends lost 1 base and 1 base respectively, with 6 bases between them. Per germline, CDR1 SGHTS and CDR2 YDEGEE.

The chain carries TRBV4-1 and TRBJ1-1; D not certain. This CDR3 comprises 15 residues. Trimming left V 0 bases short and J 8 bases short, with 16 bases between. Germline V CDR1 and CDR2: MGHRA, YSYEKL. The CDR3: CASSQEPSTRREAFF. The CDR3 DNA sequence: TGCGCCAGCAGCCAAGAGCCTAGTACACGTCGAGAAGCTTTCTTT.

This rearrangement joins TRBV7-9 to TRBJ1-1, with D possibly TRBD1 on 5 matching bases. Trimming pared 4 bases from V and 4 bases from J, leaving 13 bases between. The length of the CDR3 is 14 residues. The germline V gene has CDR1 SEHNR and CDR2 FQNEAQ (reference sequence). CDR3 loop: CASSSHGGSTEAFF. The CDR3 DNA follows: TGTGCCAGCAGCTCCCACGGGGGGAGCACTGAAGCTTTCTTT.

V is TRBV19 and J is TRBJ2-3; D is perhaps TRBD1 (5 bases). The CDR3 spans 12 residues. The V and J ends lost 10 bases and 4 bases respectively, with 12 bases between them. Germline-derived CDR1 and CDR2 are LNHDA and SQIVND (reference sequence). CDR3: CATEQGPDTQYF. In DNA, the CDR3 is TGTGCCACAGAGCAGGGCCCAGATACGCAGTATTTT.

V and J are TRBV9 and TRBJ2-1; D is possibly TRBD1 (5 bases). The CDR3 runs to 14 residues. Deletions cut 4 bases from V and 4 bases from J, with 12 bases between. In germline, CDR1 is SGDLS, CDR2 YYNGEE. CDR3 sequence: CASSTRTQYNEQFF. Written as DNA, the CDR3 is TGTGCCAGCAGCACCCGGACACAATACAATGAGCAGTTCTTC. Drawing the rest from reference TRBV9 and TRBJ2-1, the complete variable domain is DSGVTQTPKHLITATGQRVTLRCSPRSGDLSVYWYQQSLDQGLQFLIQYYNGEERAKGNILERFSAQQFPDLHSELNLSSLELGDSALYFCASSTRTQYNEQFFGPGTRLTVL.

The chain couples TRBV5-6 to TRBJ2-5, with D maybe TRBD1 (6 bases). Germline V gives CDR1 SGHDT, CDR2 YYEEEE. The CDR3 runs to 14 residues. V lost 5 bases and J lost 5, with 16 bases in between. CDR3 in amino acids: CASRPQGIGETQYF. The CDR3 DNA follows: TGTGCCAGCAGGCCACAGGGTATAGGGGAGACCCAGTACTTC.

Regarding this clone: This sample also contains other DNA sequences that code for the same CDR3. The genes are TRBV27 and TRBJ1-6, with TRBD1 matching over 8 bases. The germline gives CDR1 MNHEY, CDR2 SMNVEV (reference sequence). This CDR3 contains 15 residues. Trimming cost V 5 bases and J 1 base; bases outside gene matches: 1. The CDR3 protein is CASSRQGSYNSPLHF. The DNA of the CDR3 is TGTGCCAGCAGTCGACAGGGGTCCTATAATTCACCCCTCCACTTT.

The genes are TRBV7-2 and TRBJ1-6; 7 bases are a match to TRBD1. This CDR3 has 14 residues. The V gene's germline CDR1 is SGHTA and CDR2 FQGNSA. The V gene end was trimmed by 5 bases and the J gene end by 7 bases; junction bases not matched to a gene: 5. As DNA, the CDR3 is TGTGCCAGCAGCCAGAGACAGGGAAATTCACCCCTCCACTTT. Encoded protein: CASSQRQGNSPLHF. The full variable domain, with the rest looked up from reference TRBV7-2 and TRBJ1-6, is GAGVSQSPSNKVTEKGKDVELRCDPISGHTALYWYRQSLGQGLEFLIYFQGNSAPDKSGLPSDRFSAERTGGSVSTLTIQRTQQEDSAVYLCASSQRQGNSPLHFGNGTRLTVT.

This chain connects TRBV4-3 to TRBJ2-3, with D unresolved. This CDR3 spans 15 amino acids. V was shortened by 4 bases and J by 0 bases, with 11 bases between the two germline ends. Germline assignment: CDR1 LGHNA and CDR2 YSLEER. CDR3 loop: CASSRELASTDTQYF. The CDR3 DNA follows: TGCGCCAGCAGCCGAGAGTTGGCCAGCACAGATACGCAGTATTTT.

The chain employs TRBV7-2 and TRBJ1-1; D is possibly TRBD1 (6 bases). In germline, CDR1 is SGHTA, CDR2 FQGNSA. The CDR3 runs 14 residues. The V and J ends lost 4 bases and 4 bases respectively, with 13 bases between them. CDR3 nucleotides: TGTGCCAGCAGCTACCTACAGGGAATCACTGAAGCTTTCTTT. This codes for CASSYLQGITEAFF.

CDR3 in DNA: TGTGCCAGCAGCCCCCAGGCGGCTGGTTATGGCTACACCTTC. It translates to CASSPQAAGYGYTF. The genes are TRBV7-2 and TRBJ1-2, with D uncertain. This CDR3 region has 14 residues. Germline lookup yields CDR1 SGHTA and CDR2 FQGNSA. The V and J ends lost 5 bases and 5 bases respectively, with 15 bases between them.

This chain uses TRBV28 with TRBJ1-4; D gene uncertain. Germline CDR1 MDHEN, CDR2 SYDVKM. Between the trimmed V and J ends, which lost 3 bases and 0 bases, there was a span of 8 bases. This CDR3 contains 15 residues. CDR3 nucleotide sequence: TGTGCCAGCAGTTTTGGCAGCCCAACTAATGAAAAACTGTTTTTT. It encodes CASSFGSPTNEKLFF.

The chain carries TRBV7-9 and TRBJ2-3; 8 bases fit TRBD2. Trimming at V came to 5 bases and at J to 0 bases, leaving 7 bases not matched to a gene. CDR1 and CDR2 (germline): SEHNR, FQNEAQ (reference sequence). This CDR3 is built from 16 residues. The DNA of the CDR3 is TGTGCCAGCAGCCGGGCGCGGGGGGCTAGCACAGATACGCAGTATTTT. This codes for CASSRARGASTDTQYF.

J is TRBJ1-1 and V is TRBV7-6; no clear D gene. The CDR3 runs to 15 residues. With 5 bases removed from V and 2 bases from J, the gap between germline ends came to 15 bases. Germline values: CDR1 SGHVS, CDR2 FNYEAQ. The DNA for the CDR3 is TGTGCCAGCAGCCCCTTAGCCGCTCTTAACACTGAAGCTTTCTTT. It yields the protein CASSPLAALNTEAFF. Using reference TRBV7-6 and TRBJ1-1 for the parts outside the CDR3, the full variable domain is GAGVSQSPRYKVTKRGQDVALRCDPISGHVSLYWYRQALGQGPEFLTYFNYEAQQDKSGLPNDRFSAERPEGSISTLTIQRTEQRDSAMYRCASSPLAALNTEAFFGQGTRLTVV.

V and J are TRBV10-3 and TRBJ1-4; no definite D call. This CDR3 has 15 amino acids. Germline V gene sequence: CDR1 ENHRY, CDR2 SYGVKD. V shed 0 bases and J shed 6 bases, with 11 bases lying between them. CDR3 DNA: TGTGCCATCAGTGAGTCGCGCCAGGATCATGAAAAACTGTTTTTT. Residues: CAISESRQDHEKLFF.

V is TRBV7-2 and J is TRBJ1-3; a possible D gene is TRBD1 (6 bases). This CDR3 spans 15 amino acids. Germline V lookup: CDR1 SGHTA, CDR2 FQGNSA. Deletions cut 4 bases from V and 1 base from J, with 11 bases between. The CDR3 DNA follows: TGTGCCAGCAGCTCCTTCACAGGGTCTGGAAACACCATATATTTT. Translating it yields CASSSFTGSGNTIYF. The full variable domain, its missing parts supplied by reference TRBV7-2 and TRBJ1-3, is GAGVSQSPSNKVTEKGKDVELRCDPISGHTALYWYRQSLGQGLEFLIYFQGNSAPDKSGLPSDRFSAERTGGSVSTLTIQRTQQEDSAVYLCASSSFTGSGNTIYFGEGSWLTVV.